Listed below are T cell receptor beta chains from one sample, sequenced in a study of blood T cell repertoires in COVID-19. Data came from immunoSEQ multiplex PCR; TCRdb stores just in-frame clones and leaves some out. Of about 170,000 clones in the sample, around four fifths were seen once. The specimen was peripheral blood. The receptors come from a woman aged 80 or over with active or convalescent COVID-19. Each CDR3 is given with its conserved first and last residue. The order of the fields is clone size, D gene, J gene, V gene, CDR3 DNA, CDR3 protein. D genes are given only for firm matches. Clone size, where shown, is once, few, many, or a class for clones that have expanded.

>.|TRBD1|TRBJ1-2|TRBV29-1
TGCAGCGTTGACAGGGGGCCTTATGGCTACACCTTC
CSVDRGPYGYTF
>.|.|TRBJ1-1|TRBV7-2
TGTGCCAGCAGCTTAGGTTTAACTAACACTGAAGCTTTCTTT
CASSLGLTNTEAFF
>few|TRBD2|TRBJ2-3|TRBV7-2
TGTGCCAGCAGCTTAGTGGCGGGGACTAGCGGTGATACGCAGTATTTT
CASSLVAGTSGDTQYF
>.|TRBD1|TRBJ2-5|TRBV5-4
TGTGCCAGCAGTCAACAGGGGGCGGGAGAGACCCAGTACTTC
CASSQQGAGETQYF
>.|TRBD1|TRBJ2-7|TRBV6-6
TGTGCCAGCAGTCGGGACAGTGGCTCCTACGAGCAGTACTTC
CASSRDSGSYEQYF
>.|TRBD2|TRBJ2-5|TRBV6-5
TGTGCCAGCAGTTACTCGTCTAGCGGGGGGCAGACCCAGTACTTC
CASSYSSSGGQTQYF
>once|.|TRBJ1-2|TRBV7-8
TGTGCCAGCAGCTTGTCCCGGGACACATATGGCTACACCTTC
CASSLSRDTYGYTF
>few|TRBD1|TRBJ1-1|TRBV4-1
TGCGCCAGCAGCCCCCGGGACAGGGGAACTGAAGCTTTCTTT
CASSPRDRGTEAFF
>few|.|TRBJ2-1|TRBV19
TGTGCCAGTAGTATGGCCAGGCTAGAGCAGTTCTTC
CASSMARLEQFF
>.|.|TRBJ1-6|TRBV19
TGTGCCAACCCCCCTACAGGGAAGAATTCACCCCTCCACTTT
CANPPTGKNSPLHF
>once|.|TRBJ1-3|TRBV11-2
TGCGCGGGGGGCAATGGAAACACCATATATTTT
CAGGNGNTIYF
>.|.|TRBJ2-4|TRBV19
TGTGCCAGTAGTATAGCACTAGCCAAAAACATTCAGTACTTC
CASSIALAKNIQYF
>.|.|TRBJ1-3|TRBV7-9
TGTGCCAGCAGCCCGGCGGGGGATGCAAACACCATATATTTT
CASSPAGDANTIYF
>.|TRBD1|TRBJ2-2|TRBV7-2
TGTGCCAGCAGCAAGCACAGGGGGGTGGACACCGGGGAGCTGTTTTTT
CASSKHRGVDTGELFF
>.|.|TRBJ2-1|TRBV29-1
TGCAGCGTTGAGGGTGAGGCAGGGGAAAGGGATGAGCAGTTCTTC
CSVEGEAGERDEQFF
>few|TRBD1|TRBJ2-2|TRBV19
TGTGCCAGTAGTCGACAGGGAGTGACCACCGGGGAGCTGTTTTTT
CASSRQGVTTGELFF
>.|TRBD2|TRBJ2-1|TRBV7-2
TGTGCCAGCAGCTTTAAAGCGGGGGGACTTTACAATGAGCAGTTCTTC
CASSFKAGGLYNEQFF
>.|TRBD1|TRBJ2-2|TRBV19
TGTGCCAGTAGTCCCCGGACAGGGGGCAAGGGCGGGGAGCTGTTTTTT
CASSPRTGGKGGELFF
>.|.|TRBJ1-4|TRBV11-2
TGTGCCAGCACCTTTGGGGGCAGTGGAAATGAAAAACTGTTTTTT
CASTFGGSGNEKLFF
>few|.|TRBJ2-3|TRBV14
TGTGCCAGCAGCCAAGTGTCTAGTAATCTAGATACGCAGTATTTT
CASSQVSSNLDTQYF
>.|TRBD2|TRBJ2-1|TRBV19
TGTGCCAGTAGTTCGGGACTAGCGGGGGTCTACAATGAGCAGTTCTTC
CASSSGLAGVYNEQFF
>.|.|TRBJ2-5|TRBV4-2
TGTGCCAGCAGCCAAGGACTAAAAGAGACCCAGTACTTC
CASSQGLKETQYF
>.|.|TRBJ1-1|TRBV10-2
TGCGCCAGCAGTGCGCCGAGTCCTGAAGCTTTCTTT
CASSAPSPEAFF
>.|.|TRBJ1-3|TRBV2
TGTGCCAGCAGCGCCACAGGGAGTGGAAACACCATATATTTT
CASSATGSGNTIYF
>.|TRBD1|TRBJ2-7|TRBV5-1
TGCGCCAGTTCGACAGGGGGCGCGGGCGAGCAGTACTTC
CASSTGGAGEQYF
>.|TRBD1|TRBJ1-2|TRBV5-1
TGCGCCAGCAGCTTGGGAAGGCAGGGGGACCCATCTAACTATGGCTACACCTTC
CASSLGRQGDPSNYGYTF
>.|TRBD1|TRBJ1-2|TRBV18
TGTGCCAGCTCCCCCTCCAGGGGACAGGATGGCTACACCTTC
CASSPSRGQDGYTF
>once|.|TRBJ1-2|TRBV7-6
TGTGCCAGCAGCTCCCTGGAGGGGAGCACCTATGGCTACACCTTC
CASSSLEGSTYGYTF
>.|.|TRBJ1-2|TRBV4-1
TGCGCCAGCTCTCCCGGAGAGTCGCTTAACTATGGCTACACCTTC
CASSPGESLNYGYTF
>few|.|TRBJ1-2|TRBV5-1
TGCGCCAGCAGCGGGGGACAACGGGGCTACACCTTC
CASSGGQRGYTF
>.|.|TRBJ1-4|TRBV18
TGTGCCAGCTCACCAGGCGGTGCAACTAATGAAAAACTGTTTTTT
CASSPGGATNEKLFF
>few|TRBD1|TRBJ2-5|TRBV7-8
TGTGCCAGCAGCTTACAGGGGGCCCTGCAAGAGACCCAGTACTTC
CASSLQGALQETQYF
>few|TRBD1|TRBJ2-2|TRBV5-6
TGTGCCAGCAGTTTCTCAGGACAGGGTTACACCGGGGAGCTGTTTTTT
CASSFSGQGYTGELFF